This T cell receptor beta chain was recovered during a study of T cell responses to AZD1222 COVID-19 vaccine. In the study overall: Pooling of second doses given at about 4 or about 12 weeks was done.

Findings and caveats of the study: Unmutated variant regions are reportedly targeted by nearly half of spike-specific TCRs. Increased Spike-specific TCR breadth and depth were observed after two AZD1222 doses. The donor group comprised mostly white British people and more females; the analysis possibly underestimated clonal diversity.

To note about this clone: Its matching antigen is unknown.

Libraries were prepared by immunoSEQ multiplex PCR; TCRdb keeps only in-frame clonotypes and omits some of them. The sample has approximately 68,000 clones, 88% seen once. This TCR was sampled from an adult in good health. The specimen was peripheral blood, collected on day 0 of AZD1222 vaccination.

The CDR3 here is CASIGWNTEAFF. As DNA, the CDR3 is TGTGCCAGCATTGGGTGGAACACTGAAGCTTTCTTT. The chain recombines TRBV28 with TRBJ1-1, with D hard to call. The CDR3 spans 12 residues. Looked up from germline, CDR1 is MDHEN and CDR2 is SYDVKM. V lost 7 bases to trimming and J lost 1 base, with 7 bases between them.